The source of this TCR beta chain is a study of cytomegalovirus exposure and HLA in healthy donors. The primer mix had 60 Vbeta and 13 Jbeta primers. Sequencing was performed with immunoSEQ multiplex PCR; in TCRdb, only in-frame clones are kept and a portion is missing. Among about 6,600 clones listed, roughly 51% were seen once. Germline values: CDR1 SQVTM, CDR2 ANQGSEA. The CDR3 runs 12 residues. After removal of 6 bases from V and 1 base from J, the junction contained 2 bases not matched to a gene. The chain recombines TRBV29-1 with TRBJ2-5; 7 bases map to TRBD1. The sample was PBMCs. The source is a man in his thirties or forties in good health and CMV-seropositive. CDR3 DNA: TGCAGCGTCAACAGGGGCCAAGAGACCCAGTACTTC. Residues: CSVNRGQETQYF.